Sequencing of this T cell receptor beta chain was carried out in a study of shared clonotypes between healthy human individuals. For the study at large: Researchers assigned three CD4 naive, three CD4 memory, two CD8 naive and one CD8 memory plate to each donor.

Germline V lookup: CDR1 SGHRS, CDR2 YFSETQ. The CDR3 spans 14 residues. Trimming stripped 0 bases from V and 5 bases from J, with 12 bases between. Study-wide results and limits: There were few donors, and this limited the genetic and exposure-history diversity represented. Shared across a few donors were about 4.6% of the naive CD4 clonotypes.

A remark on this clone: Its antigen is not identified.

Naive CD8 isolation took CD45RO-negative cells positively selected for CCR7 and excluded terminally differentiated effector memory CD45RA+ cells. Deep-level running was used for the assay. Produced via immunoSEQ multiplex PCR; TCRdb's table is partial and in-frame only. The sample carries approximately 1.9 million clones, just under 95% recorded once. This TCR was sampled from a man aged 18 to 35 in good health. Some clones in this sample may be carry-over from other donors' samples. Material: naive CD8+ T cells from PBMCs. The genes are TRBV5-1 and TRBJ2-7; unclear D gene. CDR3 nucleotide sequence: TGCGCCAGCAGCTTGGCGCAGTCCGAGAACGAGCAGTACTTC. This translates into CASSLAQSENEQYF. The full variable domain, its missing parts supplied by reference TRBV5-1 and TRBJ2-7, is KAGVTQTPRYLIKTRGQQVTLSCSPISGHRSVSWYQQTPGQGLQFLFEYFSETQRNKGNFPGRFSGRQFSNSRSEMNVSTLELGDSALYLCASSLAQSENEQYFGPGTRLTVT.